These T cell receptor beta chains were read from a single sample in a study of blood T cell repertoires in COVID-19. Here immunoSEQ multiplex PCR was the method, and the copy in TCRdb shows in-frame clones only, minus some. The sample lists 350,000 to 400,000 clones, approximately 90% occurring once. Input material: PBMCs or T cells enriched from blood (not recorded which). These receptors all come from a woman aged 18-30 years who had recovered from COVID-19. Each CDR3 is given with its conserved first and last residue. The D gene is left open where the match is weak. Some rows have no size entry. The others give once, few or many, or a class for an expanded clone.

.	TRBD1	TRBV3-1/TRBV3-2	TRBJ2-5	TGTGCCAGCAGCCATAGGGACAGGGGAGGAGAGACCCAGTACTTC	CASSHRDRGGETQYF
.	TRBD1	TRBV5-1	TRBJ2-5	TGCGCCAGCAGCTTGGAGGGACAGGGAGGAGAAGAGACCCAGTACTTC	CASSLEGQGGEETQYF
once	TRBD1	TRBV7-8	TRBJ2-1	TGTGCCAGCAGCGGTCCGGGACAGGCCAACAATGAGCAGTTCTTC	CASSGPGQANNEQFF
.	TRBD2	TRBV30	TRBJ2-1	TGTGCCTGGAGTAGGGGACTAGCGGGGTACAATGAGCAGTTCTTC	CAWSRGLAGYNEQFF
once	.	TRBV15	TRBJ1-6	TGTGCCACCAGCAGAGATCTCCCAGGAAGGTCGAATTCACCCCTCCACTTT	CATSRDLPGRSNSPLHF
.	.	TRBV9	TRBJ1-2	TGTGCCAGCAGCGTAGTTGAGTTTGGGAGTAGTCTAAACTATGGCTACACCTTC	CASSVVEFGSSLNYGYTF
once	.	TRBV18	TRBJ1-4	TGTGCCAGCTCAACAGGGACGGGTAACGAAAAACTGTTTTTT	CASSTGTGNEKLFF
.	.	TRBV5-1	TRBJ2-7	TGCGCCAGCAGAGCCGGGGATCCCTACGAGCAGTACTTC	CASRAGDPYEQYF
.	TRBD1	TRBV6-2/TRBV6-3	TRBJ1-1	TGTGCCAGCAGTTATCAGGGGGCAGGGACTGAAGCTTTCTTT	CASSYQGAGTEAFF
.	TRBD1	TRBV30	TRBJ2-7	TGTGCCTGGAGTGTGACAGGGGGTGAGCAGTACTTC	CAWSVTGGEQYF
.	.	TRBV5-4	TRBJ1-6	TGTGCCAGCAGCTTGCCCAGGGTGAATTCACCCCTCCACTTT	CASSLPRVNSPLHF
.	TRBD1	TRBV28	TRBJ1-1	TGTGCCAGCAGTGGACAGGGAGTAGGAGCTTTCTTT	CASSGQGVGAFF
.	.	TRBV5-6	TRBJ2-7	TGTGCCAGCAGCTTCAGGGCCCGCGAGCAGTACTTC	CASSFRAREQYF
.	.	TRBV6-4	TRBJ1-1	TGTGCCAGCATGTCCGGGGGGGAGGACACTGAAGCTTTCTTT	CASMSGGEDTEAFF
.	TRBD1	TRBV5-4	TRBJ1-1	TGTGCCAGCAGGGAGGGACAGGGTTACAGTTTCACTGAAGCTTTCTTT	CASREGQGYSFTEAFF
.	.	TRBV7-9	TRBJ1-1	TGTGCCAGCAGCAAGACCCAGGGAACGAACACTGAAGCTTTCTTT	CASSKTQGTNTEAFF
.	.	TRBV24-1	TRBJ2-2	TGTGCCACCAGTGAGGCGGTCTACAAGGTCACCGGGGAGCTGTTTTTT	CATSEAVYKVTGELFF
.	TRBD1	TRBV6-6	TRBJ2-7	TGTGCCAGCAACTACAGGGGTTACGAGCAGTACTTC	CASNYRGYEQYF
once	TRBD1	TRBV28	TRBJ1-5	TGTGCCAGCAGTGGGGGACAGCTTGCCTATAGCAATCAGCCCCAGCATTTT	CASSGGQLAYSNQPQHF
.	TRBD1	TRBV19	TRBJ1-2	TGTGCCAGTAGTATAACAGGGGGTGGCTACACCTTC	CASSITGGGYTF
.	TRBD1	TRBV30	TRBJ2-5	TGTGCTTCTGGACAGGGAAAGTACCAAGAGACCCAGTACTTC	CASGQGKYQETQYF
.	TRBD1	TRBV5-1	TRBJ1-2	TGCGCCAGCAGATACAGGGGCTATGGCTACACCTTC	CASRYRGYGYTF
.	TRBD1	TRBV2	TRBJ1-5	TGTGCCAGCAGAGGAACCACGCAGGGGGAGTTAGGACAGCCCCAGCATTTT	CASRGTTQGELGQPQHF
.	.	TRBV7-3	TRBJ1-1	TGTGCCAGCAGCTTGGGGGGACCTGAAGCTTTCTTT	CASSLGGPEAFF